This T cell receptor beta chain was observed in a study of blood T cell repertoires in COVID-19. Study-level background: The study drew acute and convalescent COVID-19 samples from the United States, Italy and Spain.

Original analysis: By means of reference gene primer amplification, nucleated cell counts were estimated. Clones were sequenced by immunoSEQ multiplex PCR, and TCRdb holds only the in-frame ones, with some missing. That table is the source of V, J and clone size, and D and trimming were worked out from the DNA. The data show roughly 200,000 clones, roughly 84% seen once. The V gene lost 4 bases and the J gene lost 2 bases, with 10 bases spanning the gap. Germline values: CDR1 MGHDK, CDR2 SYGVNS. The CDR3 spans 14 residues. This chain uses TRBV25-1 with TRBJ2-3; D unclear. Source material: PBMCs or T cells enriched from blood (not recorded which). The TCR sequence derives from a man aged 25-40 years in a cohort exposed to, infected with or recovered from COVID-19 (not recorded which). CDR3 residues: CASSVRASTDTQYF. Here the CDR3 DNA reads TGTGCCAGCAGTGTGCGCGCTTCCACAGATACGCAGTATTTT.